Below, 10 T cell receptor beta chains from the same sample are listed, as sequenced in a study of vaccination effects on CD4 cells after COVID-19. CD4+ T cells were isolated after around 10 days of culture. Two doses of either BNT162b2 or mRNA-1273 were given to each participant. Sequencing was performed with immunoSEQ multiplex PCR; in TCRdb, only in-frame clones are kept and a portion is missing. The data contain tens of thousands of clones, approximately 80% of them singletons. Their target antigens are unknown. Material: CD4+ T cells from PBMCs cultured without peptide, obtained after COVID-19 vaccination. These receptors came from a human donor who received a COVID-19 vaccine.

V and J are TRBV30 and TRBJ1-2, with 10 nucleotides matching TRBD1. This CDR3 has 15 residues. Germline-derived CDR1 and CDR2 are GTSNPN and SVGIG (reference sequence). The junction had 6 bases not matched to a gene; V was cut back by 2 bases and J by 3 bases. The CDR3 sequence is CAWSFWDRGYYGYTF. The DNA for the CDR3 is TGTGCCTGGAGTTTTTGGGACAGGGGATACTATGGCTACACCTTC.

The J gene is TRBJ1-1, the V gene TRBV5-1, with 9 bases that match TRBD1. Germline CDR1 reads SGHRS; CDR2 reads YFSETQ. This CDR3 comprises 13 residues. V lost 3 bases to trimming and J lost 7 bases; unmatched junction nucleotides: 4. DNA of the CDR3: TGCGCCAGCAGCTCGGGACAGGGAGATGAAGCTTTCTTT. This encodes CASSSGQGDEAFF.

The rearrangement joins TRBV24-1 to TRBJ2-1; D ambiguous. The CDR3 has 16 residues. Deletions cut 1 base from V and 0 bases from J, with 9 bases between. Germline assignment: CDR1 KGHDR and CDR2 SFDVKD. The CDR3 DNA reads TGTGCCACCAGTGATTTTGGGCAACGCTCCTACAATGAGCAGTTCTTC. Protein product: CATSDFGQRSYNEQFF.

The chain links TRBV6-5 to TRBJ2-7; either TRBD1 or TRBD2 may fit D (6 bases each). This CDR3 region has 15 residues. Trimming removed 3 bases at V and 3 bases at J, with 15 bases between. Germline V gives CDR1 MNHEY, CDR2 SVGAGI. CDR3 DNA sequence: TGTGCCAGCAGTTATCGTGGGGGGCCAAACTACGAGCAGTACGTC. This sequence encodes CASSYRGGPNYEQYV.

The chain has TRBV27 and TRBJ1-5; 8 nucleotides match TRBD1. The germline V gene has CDR1 MNHEY and CDR2 SMNVEV (reference sequence). This CDR3 contains 13 residues. The V gene end was trimmed by 6 bases and the J gene end by 6 bases; junction bases not matched to a gene: 4. The CDR3 is CASRGQETQPQHF. The CDR3 DNA reads TGTGCCAGCAGGGGACAGGAGACTCAGCCCCAGCATTTT.

The V and J genes are TRBV3-1 (or the pseudogene TRBV3-2) and TRBJ1-5; D is uncertain. The CDR3 length is 16 residues. V was trimmed by 4 bases and J by 2 bases, leaving 15 bases between them. Per the germline V gene, CDR1 is LGHDT and CDR2 is YNNKEL (reference sequence). The CDR3 DNA is TGTGCCAGCAGCCTGGGGTCACCCCGCCGCAATCAGCCCCAGCATTTT. As protein: CASSLGSPRRNQPQHF.

This clone has just one count. The gene calls are TRBV3-1 (or the pseudogene TRBV3-2) and TRBJ2-3; TRBD1 agrees at 8 bases. V was pared by 0 bases and J by 4 bases, with 3 bases of the junction left unmatched. This CDR3 is built from 15 residues. Germline V gives CDR1 LGHDT, CDR2 YNNKEL (reference sequence). This CDR3 reads CASSQDLTGADTQYF. The CDR3 coding sequence is TGTGCCAGCAGCCAAGATTTGACAGGGGCAGATACGCAGTATTTT.

CDR3 coding DNA: TGTGCCAGCAGGAAAACATGGGACCAGCCCCAGCATTTT. This translates into CASRKTWDQPQHF. V usage is TRBV6-5 and J usage is TRBJ1-5, with D perhaps matching TRBD1 (5 bases). Trimming took 6 bases from V and 7 from J, leaving 13 bases between them. The CDR3 is made up of 13 amino acids. Germline CDR1 MNHEY, CDR2 SVGAGI.

V gene TRBV11-2 combines with J gene TRBJ2-7, with D unresolved. V was trimmed by 5 bases and J by 2 bases, leaving 16 bases between them. CDR3 length: 15 amino acids. The germline V gene has CDR1 SGHAT and CDR2 FQNNGV. The DNA of the CDR3 is TGTGCCAGCAGCGCCACCACTCTTTCCCCCTACGAGCAGTACGTC. Encoded protein: CASSATTLSPYEQYV.

The rearrangement joins TRBV6-7 to TRBJ1-1; no reliable D call. TRBV6-7 is designated an ORF whose function remains uncertain. This CDR3 comprises 14 residues. Trimming removed 7 bases from V and 3 bases from J, with 15 bases in between. In DNA, the CDR3 is TGTGCCAGCACTACGGCCCCGGTCGACACTGAAGCTTTCTTT. The encoded protein is CASTTAPVDTEAFF.